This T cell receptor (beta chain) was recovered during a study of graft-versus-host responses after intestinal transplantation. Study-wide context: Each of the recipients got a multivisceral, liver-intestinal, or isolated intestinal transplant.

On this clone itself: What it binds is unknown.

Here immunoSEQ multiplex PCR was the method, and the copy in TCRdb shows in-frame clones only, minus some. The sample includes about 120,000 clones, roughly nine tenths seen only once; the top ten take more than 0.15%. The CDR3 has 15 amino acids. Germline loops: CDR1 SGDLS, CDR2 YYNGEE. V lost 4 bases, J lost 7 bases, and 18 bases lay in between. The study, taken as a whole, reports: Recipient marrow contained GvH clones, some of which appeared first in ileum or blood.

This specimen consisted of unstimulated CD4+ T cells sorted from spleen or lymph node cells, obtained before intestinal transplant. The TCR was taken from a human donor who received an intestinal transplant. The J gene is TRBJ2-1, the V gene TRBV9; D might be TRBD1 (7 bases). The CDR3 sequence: CASSLGQRAGNEQFF. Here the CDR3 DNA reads TGTGCCAGCAGCCTGGGACAGCGGGCAGGGAATGAGCAGTTCTTC. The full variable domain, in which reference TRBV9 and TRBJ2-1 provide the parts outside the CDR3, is DSGVTQTPKHLITATGQRVTLRCSPRSGDLSVYWYQQSLDQGLQFLIQYYNGEERAKGNILERFSAQQFPDLHSELNLSSLELGDSALYFCASSLGQRAGNEQFFGPGTRLTVL.